This TCR beta chain was sequenced during a study of shared clonotypes between healthy human individuals. TCRdb keeps only in-frame clones here, not all; method: immunoSEQ multiplex PCR. This table has 2 million to 2.5 million clones, roughly 95% appearing once. Study results and limitations: Naive CD4 clonotypes overlapped across a handful of donors at roughly 5.1%.

CDR3 size: 13 residues. Trimming took 1 base from V and 2 from J, leaving 5 bases between them. Germline V gives CDR1 SEHNR, CDR2 FQNEAQ (reference sequence). Details on this clone: The antigen is unknown. Other nucleotide sequences in the sample specify the same CDR3.

The source is a man in his late teens or twenties in good health. The chain employs TRBV7-9 and TRBJ1-2; D not certain. Sequencing was done on a sample of naive CD4+ T cells sorted from blood. Indicated subset: CD45RA+ positively selected. CDR3 in amino acids: CASSLVGNYGYTF. The CDR3 DNA reads TGTGCCAGCAGCTTAGTCGGGAACTATGGCTACACCTTC.